A selection of T cell receptor beta chains follows, all from one sample in a study of Ad26.COV2.S vaccination and SARS-CoV-2 variants. Measured with immunoSEQ multiplex PCR; TCRdb has only the in-frame clones, and not every one. Of some 290,000 clones in the sample, 86% were seen once. The specimen was peripheral blood, collected in a trial of Ad26.COV2.S vaccine versus placebo. Every receptor here comes from a person between 18 and 65 years old who received the Ad26.COV2.S COVID-19 vaccine or a placebo. CDR3s include the opening cysteine and the closing phenylalanine or tryptophan. Fields, in order: D gene, V gene, J gene, clone size, CDR3 DNA, CDR3 protein. The D gene is left open where the match is weak. Rows give clone size only sometimes, using once, few, many, or a class for an expanded clone.

>-|TRBV5-1|TRBJ1-1|once
TGCGCCAGCACACGGCTCGAGGGAACGACTGAAGCTTTCTTT
CASTRLEGTTEAFF
>-|TRBV20-1|TRBJ2-3|-
TGCAGTGCTCCCTTCCAGGATACGCAGTATTTT
CSAPFQDTQYF
>TRBD2|TRBV7-2|TRBJ2-3|-
TGTGCCAGCAGCTTGGTCGGGGGGGCCGGGTCAGATACGCAGTATTTT
CASSLVGGAGSDTQYF
>-|TRBV19|TRBJ1-2|-
TGTGCCAGTAGTATAGCCCTGGTGGGTGGCTACACCTTC
CASSIALVGGYTF
>TRBD1|TRBV7-8|TRBJ2-1|-
TGTGCCAGCAGCTTAGGAGACAGGGGTGAGCAGTTCTTC
CASSLGDRGEQFF
>TRBD2|TRBV10-1|TRBJ2-7|-
TGCGCCAGCAGTGATTCGACTAGCGGCTCCTACGAGCAGTACTTC
CASSDSTSGSYEQYF
>TRBD1|TRBV29-1|TRBJ2-6|-
TGCAGCGTTCGCGGGACAGGGGTAGCTGGGGCCAACGTCCTGACTTTC
CSVRGTGVAGANVLTF
>-|TRBV30|TRBJ1-5|-
TGTGCCTGGAGTACGGGGACACCGAATCAGCCCCAGCATTTT
CAWSTGTPNQPQHF
>-|TRBV29-1|TRBJ1-2|-
TGCAGCGCCCAAACCCGGTCCTATGGCTACACCTTC
CSAQTRSYGYTF
>TRBD2|TRBV9|TRBJ2-3|once
TGTGCCAGCAGCGTAGCCCGAGCGGGGGGCCTCACAGATACGCAGTATTTT
CASSVARAGGLTDTQYF
>-|TRBV7-2|TRBJ1-2|-
TGTGCCAGCAGCTTAACGGTGATGGGTGGCTACACCTTC
CASSLTVMGGYTF
>-|TRBV11-2|TRBJ1-1|-
TGTGCCAGCAGCTTAGATCTGGGAACTGAAGCTTTCTTT
CASSLDLGTEAFF
>TRBD2|TRBV5-1|TRBJ2-3|-
TGCGCCAGCAGCGATGGGACTAGCGGGTTCGGGACAAATACGCAGTATTTT
CASSDGTSGFGTNTQYF
>-|TRBV30|TRBJ1-6|-
TGTGCCTCCCCCGGGACTGTTTATAATTCACCCCTCCACTTT
CASPGTVYNSPLHF
>-|TRBV7-2|TRBJ1-6|-
TGTGCCAGCAGCACCATAAGTGGCAGGGATCGGAGTTCACCCCTCCACTTT
CASSTISGRDRSSPLHF
>-|TRBV4-1|TRBJ1-1|-
TGCGCCAGCAGCCAAGATGGCAGGCCCCACACTGAAGCTTTCTTT
CASSQDGRPHTEAFF
>TRBD1|TRBV5-6|TRBJ2-7|few
TGTGCCAGCAGCACAAGGGGACAGATGTACTTC
CASSTRGQMYF
>-|TRBV24-1|TRBJ2-1|-
TGTGCCACCAGTGCTGGGGGGGCCCTCTCGAACGAGCAGTTCTTC
CATSAGGALSNEQFF
>-|TRBV27|TRBJ1-1|-
TGTGCCAGCAGCCTTATGGCAGAGAACACTGAAGCTTTCTTT
CASSLMAENTEAFF
>TRBD1|TRBV7-2|TRBJ1-4|-
TGTGCCAGCAGCCGGGACAGGACCGTCGAAAAACTGTTTTTT
CASSRDRTVEKLFF
>-|TRBV6-2/TRBV6-3|TRBJ1-1|-
TGTGCCAGCAGTAAGAGGTCTGAAGCTTTCTTT
CASSKRSEAFF
>-|TRBV16|TRBJ1-5|-
TGTGCCAGCAGCCAATCCCCGGGTAGGGCGCCCCAGCATTTT
CASSQSPGRAPQHF
>-|TRBV30|TRBJ2-3|once
TGTGCCTGGAGTGTAAACTGGATTAGCACAGATACGCAGTATTTT
CAWSVNWISTDTQYF
>-|TRBV19|TRBJ2-6|-
TGTGCCAGTAGTATAGACTCACCTGGGGCCAACGTCCTGACTTTC
CASSIDSPGANVLTF
>-|TRBV2|TRBJ1-4|-
TGTGCCAGCGACATGCCGGGACGGGCTAATGAAAAACTGTTTTTT
CASDMPGRANEKLFF
>TRBD1|TRBV30|TRBJ2-3|-
TGTGCCTGGAGGACGGGACAGACAACAGATACGCAGTATTTT
CAWRTGQTTDTQYF
>-|TRBV9|TRBJ2-3|-
TGTGCCAGCAGCGCTGGGGGATATAGCACAGATACGCAGTATTTT
CASSAGGYSTDTQYF
>-|TRBV30|TRBJ1-6|-
TGTGCCTGGAATTCCCGGACACCGAATTCACCCCTCCACTTT
CAWNSRTPNSPLHF
>-|TRBV7-2|TRBJ1-2|-
TGTGCCAGCTCTAGGGGTGGCTATGGCTACACCTTC
CASSRGGYGYTF
>-|TRBV6-2/TRBV6-3|TRBJ2-7|-
TGTGCCAGCAGTCCCGGGGGGCCCGTACAGTACTTC
CASSPGGPVQYF
>-|TRBV5-6|TRBJ1-1|-
TGTGCCAGCAGGGGGGGACTGCCGAACACTGAAGCTTTCTTT
CASRGGLPNTEAFF
>-|TRBV4-1|TRBJ1-6|-
TGCGCCAGCAGCCAAGAAATAGGACGGAATTCACCCCTCCACTTT
CASSQEIGRNSPLHF
>-|TRBV6-5|TRBJ2-1|-
TGTGCCAGCAGTTACTCGTCCGGCAATGAGCAGTTCTTC
CASSYSSGNEQFF
>-|TRBV6-6|TRBJ1-3|-
TGTGCCAGCAGTGACTCCGACAGGTCCCAAGGAAACACCATATATTTT
CASSDSDRSQGNTIYF
>-|TRBV6-6|TRBJ1-2|-
TGTGCCAGCAGTTACTCGGGAACGACCATACCGTATGGCTACACCTTC
CASSYSGTTIPYGYTF
>-|TRBV29-1|TRBJ1-1|-
TGCAGCACCACAAGGACGGTGCAGAACACTGAAGCTTTCTTT
CSTTRTVQNTEAFF
>-|TRBV6-2/TRBV6-3|TRBJ2-7|few
TGTGCCAGCAGTTACCAGAGGTTCAACGAGCAGTACTTC
CASSYQRFNEQYF
>-|TRBV21-1|TRBJ2-3|-
TGTGCCAGCACCAAAGACAGGTCGAGTCTCACAGATACGCAGTATTTT
CASTKDRSSLTDTQYF
>-|TRBV6-6|TRBJ1-2|once
TGTGCCAGCAGTTACGGGGGGGCCTATGGCTACACCTTC
CASSYGGAYGYTF
>-|TRBV18|TRBJ1-4|-
TGTGCCAGCTCATCGGACCGTAATGAAAAACTGTTTTTT
CASSSDRNEKLFF
>TRBD1|TRBV7-9|TRBJ1-2|-
TGTGCCAGCAGCTTAGACGGGACAGCTTCTAACTATGGCTACACCTTC
CASSLDGTASNYGYTF
>-|TRBV27|TRBJ1-6|few
TGTGCCAGCAGTCGGACTGTGCCCTCCTATAATTCACCCCTCCACTTT
CASSRTVPSYNSPLHF
>-|TRBV6-1|TRBJ2-7|-
TGTGCCAGCAGTGAAAATAGGGGAGTTCGCGAGCAGTACTTC
CASSENRGVREQYF
>-|TRBV5-6|TRBJ2-7|-
TGTGCCAGCAGCTGGGGGCCAGGGACCACCTACGAGCAGTACTTC
CASSWGPGTTYEQYF
>TRBD1|TRBV6-5|TRBJ1-2|once
TGTGCCAGCAGTCGACAGGGGGGAGATGGCTACACCTTC
CASSRQGGDGYTF
>-|TRBV29-1|TRBJ1-1|once
TGCAGCGTACAGGAGGGGAACACTGAAGCTTTCTTT
CSVQEGNTEAFF
>-|TRBV28|TRBJ2-7|-
TGTGCCAGCAGTTCGACAGTCTACGAGCAGTACTTC
CASSSTVYEQYF
>TRBD1|TRBV7-9|TRBJ1-6|few
TGTGCCAGCAGCTTAGGGGCCCGGGACAGGAGAAATTCACCCCTCCACTTT
CASSLGARDRRNSPLHF
>TRBD2|TRBV25-1|TRBJ2-1|few
TGTGCCAGCAGGGGGACTAGCTCCTACAATGAGCAGTTCTTC
CASRGTSSYNEQFF
>TRBD2|TRBV5-4|TRBJ2-5|-
TGTGCCAGCAGCTTGGGGTCTAGCGGGAGCAAAGAGACCCAGTACTTC
CASSLGSSGSKETQYF
>TRBD1|TRBV7-2|TRBJ1-2|-
TGTGCCAGCAGCTTAGCCACTGGACAGGGTTACACCTTC
CASSLATGQGYTF
>TRBD1|TRBV6-6|TRBJ1-4|-
TGTGCCAGCAGCCTACGTAACAGGGGGCTTGAAAAACTGTTTTTT
CASSLRNRGLEKLFF
>TRBD2|TRBV5-1|TRBJ2-3|-
TGCGCCAGCAGTGCGGGGGGGACCGCTAGCACAGATACGCAGTATTTT
CASSAGGTASTDTQYF
>TRBD2|TRBV19|TRBJ2-7|-
TGTGCCAGTAGCCGACTAGCTATCCCCTACGAGCAGTACTTC
CASSRLAIPYEQYF
>TRBD2|TRBV3-1/TRBV3-2|TRBJ2-5|-
TGTGCCAGCAGCCGACTAGCGGGGGGGCGGGTTGAGACCCAGTACTTC
CASSRLAGGRVETQYF
>TRBD2|TRBV3-1/TRBV3-2|TRBJ2-1|-
TGTGCCAGCAGCCACACTAGCGGGTCATACAATGAGCAGTTCTTC
CASSHTSGSYNEQFF
>-|TRBV4-1|TRBJ1-2|-
TGCGCCAGCAGCCTTAATACAGGGAAGAACTATGGCTACACCTTC
CASSLNTGKNYGYTF
>TRBD1|TRBV10-3|TRBJ1-1|-
TGTGCCATCAGTGACCCGGGACAGGGGAACACTGAAGCTTTCTTT
CAISDPGQGNTEAFF
>-|TRBV27|TRBJ2-7|few
TGTGCCAGCAGTTTACAGGGTACCTACGAGCAGTACTTC
CASSLQGTYEQYF